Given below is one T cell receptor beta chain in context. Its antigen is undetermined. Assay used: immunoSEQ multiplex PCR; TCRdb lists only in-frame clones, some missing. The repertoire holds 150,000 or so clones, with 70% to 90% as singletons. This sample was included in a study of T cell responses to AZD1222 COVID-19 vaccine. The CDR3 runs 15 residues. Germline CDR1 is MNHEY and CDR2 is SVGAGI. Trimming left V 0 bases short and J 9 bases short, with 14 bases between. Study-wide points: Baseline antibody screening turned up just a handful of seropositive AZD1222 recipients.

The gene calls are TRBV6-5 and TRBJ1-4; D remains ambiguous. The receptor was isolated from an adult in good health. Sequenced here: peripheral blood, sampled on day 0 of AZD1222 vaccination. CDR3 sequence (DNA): TGTGCCAGCAGTTACTCGCAACGGACGGATAAAAAACTGTTTTTT. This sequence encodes CASSYSQRTDKKLFF.